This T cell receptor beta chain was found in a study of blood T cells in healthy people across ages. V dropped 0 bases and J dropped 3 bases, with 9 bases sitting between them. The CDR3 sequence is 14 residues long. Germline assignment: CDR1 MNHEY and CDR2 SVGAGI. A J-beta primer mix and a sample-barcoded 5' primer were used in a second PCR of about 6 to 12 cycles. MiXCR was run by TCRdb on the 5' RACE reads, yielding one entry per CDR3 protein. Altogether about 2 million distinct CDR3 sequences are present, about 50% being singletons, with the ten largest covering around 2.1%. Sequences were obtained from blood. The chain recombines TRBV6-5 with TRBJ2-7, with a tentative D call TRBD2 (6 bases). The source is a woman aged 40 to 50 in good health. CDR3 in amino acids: CASSYSFGSYEQYF. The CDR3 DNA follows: TGTGCCAGCAGTTACTCGTTCGGGAGCTACGAGCAGTACTTC.